This T cell receptor delta chain was sequenced during a study of γδ T cells in repeated Plasmodium falciparum infection. Broader study findings: Malian children's Vdelta2-negative repertoires appeared more expanded and less diverse than Australians'.

Germline V gives CDR1 TSWWSYY, CDR2 QGS. V was shortened by 2 bases and J by 0 bases, with 28 bases between the two germline ends. The CDR3 totals 22 residues. This clone was observed a few times. What it binds is not known. TCRdb pairs this DNA with a much larger clone's protein that differs at residue 9, likely a read error; the protein shown was translated from the DNA. TCRdb re-analyzed the multiplex PCR reads via CATT. The table shows roughly 93,000 delta-chain clones, with 0.98% occurring only once. Gammadelta T cells were flow-sorted from PBMC into Vgamma9/Vdelta2+ and Vdelta2-negative populations for bulk analysis.

Sequenced material: gamma-delta T cells from blood. This sequence was found in a pool of human donors (malaria-infected and uninfected, not separated). The V call is TRDV1, the J call TRDJ2, with a tentative D call TRDD2 (5 bases). The J gene, left out of TCRdb, was set here by checking the DNA against germline. Here the CDR3 reads CALGEEVPTPLLTLALTAQLFF. The CDR3 DNA reads as TGTGCTCTTGGGGAAGAAGTGCCTACGCCCCTTCTGACTCTAGCTTTGACAGCACAACTCTTCTTT.